Listed below are T cell receptor beta chains from one sample, sequenced in a study of shared clonotypes between healthy human individuals. The method was immunoSEQ multiplex PCR; TCRdb's version includes in-frame clones alone and lacks a portion of them. The profile shows more than 550,000 clones, about two thirds of them singletons. Sequencing was performed on memory CD4+ T cells sorted from blood. The source is a woman in her 30s in good health. Each CDR3 is given with its conserved first and last residue. D genes are given only for firm matches. Clone size is given for some rows only: seen once, a few or many times, or a class if the clone is expanded.

J gene | V gene | D gene | clone size | CDR3 DNA | CDR3 protein
TRBJ1-2 | TRBV6-5 | NA | NA | TGTGCCAGCAGTTTAGAAGGGTCCGGGGACTATGGCTACACCTTC | CASSLEGSGDYGYTF
TRBJ2-1 | TRBV6-6 | NA | NA | TGTGCCAGCAGTTACTCGCAGGAGCAGTTCTTC | CASSYSQEQFF
TRBJ2-1 | TRBV2 | TRBD1 | NA | TGTGCCAGCAGTTCACAGGGGGCTGAGCAGTTCTTC | CASSSQGAEQFF
TRBJ1-2 | TRBV5-4 | TRBD1 | NA | TGTGCCAGCAGCTTGGGACAGGGGGCGAAGGATGGCTATGGCTACACCTTC | CASSLGQGAKDGYGYTF
TRBJ1-1 | TRBV28 | NA | NA | TGTGCCAGCAGTTTAGTACAGCCCAACACTGAAGCTTTCTTT | CASSLVQPNTEAFF
TRBJ1-1 | TRBV9 | TRBD1 | NA | TGTGCCAGCAGCCCGATAAGACAGGGTGCTGAAGCTTTCTTT | CASSPIRQGAEAFF
TRBJ1-3 | TRBV1 | NA | NA | TGCACCAGCAGCCAAGATGTTGAAGACAGCTCAAGCTCTGGAAACACCATATATTTT | CTSSQDVEDSSSSGNTIYF
TRBJ2-7 | TRBV7-2 | TRBD2 | NA | TGTGCCAGCAGCCGAAGTGGGACTAGCGAGCAGTACTTC | CASSRSGTSEQYF
TRBJ2-7 | TRBV5-1 | NA | NA | TGCGCCAGCAGCCCGAGCTCCTACGAGCAGTACTTC | CASSPSSYEQYF
TRBJ2-7 | TRBV5-1 | NA | NA | TGCGCCAGCAGCTTCCGAGGTTCGGGAAACACGTATGAGCAGTACTTC | CASSFRGSGNTYEQYF
TRBJ1-2 | TRBV28 | NA | few | TGTGCCAGCACAACGGCAGGGGAGAATTCAGCTAACTATGGCTACACCTTC | CASTTAGENSANYGYTF
TRBJ2-1 | TRBV7-7 | TRBD2 | few | TGTGCCAGCTCCCGACTAGCGGGATCGGGCAATGAGCAGTTCTTC | CASSRLAGSGNEQFF
TRBJ1-5 | TRBV7-9 | NA | few | TGTGCCAGCAGCTTAGCGGAGCAGCCCCAGCATTTT | CASSLAEQPQHF
TRBJ2-2 | TRBV11-3 | NA | NA | TGTGCCAGCAGCCCCGGGACATTCTCCTCCGGGGAGCTGTTTTTT | CASSPGTFSSGELFF
TRBJ2-1 | TRBV27 | TRBD2 | NA | TGTGCCAGCAGTTTATCGGCTAGCGGGTATATCTATGAGCAGTTCTTC | CASSLSASGYIYEQFF
TRBJ2-1 | TRBV7-9 | NA | NA | TGTGCCAGCAGCAGACGTGAAAGTCAGTCCAATGAGCAGTTCTTC | CASSRRESQSNEQFF
TRBJ2-7 | TRBV19 | TRBD2 | NA | TGTGCCAGTAGTACCACTAGCGGGAGAATCCACGAGCAGTACTTC | CASSTTSGRIHEQYF
TRBJ2-3 | TRBV7-3 | NA | NA | TGTGCCAGCAGCCCCAACATACTGGCAGATACGCAGTATTTT | CASSPNILADTQYF
TRBJ2-5 | TRBV19 | NA | NA | TGTGCCAGTAGTTCGTCTAGCGCTCAAGAGACCCAGTACTTC | CASSSSSAQETQYF
TRBJ2-7 | TRBV5-5 | NA | NA | TGTGCCAGCAGCCCCGGGGGGCTGGGGGAATACGAGCAGTACTTC | CASSPGGLGEYEQYF
TRBJ2-5 | TRBV5-6 | NA | once | TGTGCCAGCAGCTTGCTAGCAGAGACCCAGTACTTC | CASSLLAETQYF
TRBJ2-1 | TRBV18 | TRBD2 | NA | TGTGCCAGCTCAGCGGGAGTAACTGGGGAGCAGTTCTTC | CASSAGVTGEQFF
TRBJ1-1 | TRBV7-9 | NA | NA | TGTGCCAGCAGCTTTTCAAACACTGAAGCTTTCTTT | CASSFSNTEAFF
TRBJ1-1 | TRBV28 | NA | NA | TGTGCCAGCACCTCCCAACGCAGAGCTTTCTTT | CASTSQRRAFF
TRBJ1-4 | TRBV25-1 | NA | NA | TGTGCCAGCACTGAGGGGGGAAGTGATGAAAAACTGTTTTTT | CASTEGGSDEKLFF
TRBJ2-2 | TRBV19 | NA | NA | TGTGCCAGTAGTATAGTCGTCAGGCCCGGCGCCGGGGAGCTGTTTTTT | CASSIVVRPGAGELFF
TRBJ2-7 | TRBV27 | NA | NA | TGTGCCAGCAGTTCGCCTCTCAGGGCCCACTCCTACGAGCAGTACTTC | CASSSPLRAHSYEQYF
TRBJ1-2 | TRBV10-3 | TRBD1 | NA | TGTGCCATCAGTGAGGGACAGGCCTATGGCTACACCTTC | CAISEGQAYGYTF
TRBJ2-7 | TRBV7-9 | NA | NA | TGTGCCAGCAGCCCGATCGAGGGGAATTCCTACGAGCAGTACTTC | CASSPIEGNSYEQYF